The rows below give T cell receptor beta chains drawn from one sample of a study of blood T cell repertoires in COVID-19. The assay was immunoSEQ multiplex PCR, and TCRdb's table has in-frame clones only and misses some. The data show approximately 230,000 clones, about 91% seen once. Sequenced input: peripheral blood. The receptors shown here come from a woman in her twenties or thirties with COVID-19, enrolled during active disease. Both conserved end residues are part of each CDR3. The D gene is left open where the match is weak. The size field is filled for only some rows; it gives once, few, many or a size class.

few	TRBJ2-1	TRBD1	TRBV7-2	TGTGCCAGCAGCTTAGTGGGGACAGGACCCGACAATGAGCAGTTCTTC	CASSLVGTGPDNEQFF
-	TRBJ2-2	TRBD2	TRBV27	TGTGCCAGCAGTCTAACTAGCGGGAACACCGGGGAGCTGTTTTTT	CASSLTSGNTGELFF
-	TRBJ1-2	-	TRBV3-1/TRBV3-2	TGTGCCAGCAGCCAAGACAATCCTAGCTTGGGGGGCTACACCTTC	CASSQDNPSLGGYTF
-	TRBJ2-1	TRBD2	TRBV15	TGTGCCACCAGCAACGGACTAGCGGGAACAAATGAGCAGTTCTTC	CATSNGLAGTNEQFF
-	TRBJ2-5	TRBD1	TRBV24-1	TGTGCCACCATAGGGGGCTCCCTATGGGGGAACGAAGAGACCCAGTACTTC	CATIGGSLWGNEETQYF
-	TRBJ1-6	TRBD1	TRBV6-5	TGTGCCAGCAGAAGGGGACAGCCCGTTAATTCACCCCTCCACTTT	CASRRGQPVNSPLHF
few	TRBJ2-5	TRBD2	TRBV7-9	TGTGCCAGCAGCCTATCGACTAGCAGACGTCAAGAGACCCAGTACTTC	CASSLSTSRRQETQYF
once	TRBJ1-3	TRBD1	TRBV10-3	TGTGCCATCAGCCCCGGGGGACAGGGGTCCTCTGGAAACACCATATATTTT	CAISPGGQGSSGNTIYF
-	TRBJ1-2	-	TRBV6-5	TGTGCCAGCCAGTCTTTTGTGGACGGGGGGCATGGCTACACCTTC	CASQSFVDGGHGYTF
-	TRBJ2-1	-	TRBV7-6	TGTGCCAGCAGCTTAGCCGGGGTCAGCTACAATGAGCAGTTCTTC	CASSLAGVSYNEQFF